Each of the 20 T cell receptor beta chains below was sequenced from the same sample in a study of T-cell memory formation after mild COVID-19. MiXCR, applied by TCRdb to the 5' RACE reads, yields one record per CDR3 protein. This sample has some 180,000 distinct CDR3 sequences, with approximately 17% found just once. Material: PBMCs or a T cell subset sorted from them (not recorded which). These receptors all stem from a man younger than 35 who had mild COVID-19 (a few samples of this study predate the infection). Cell type and time point are not known.

This clonotype was seen a few times. The J gene is TRBJ2-2, the V gene TRBV27; D gene unclear. V was trimmed by 5 bases and J by 2 bases, leaving 24 bases between them. CDR1 and CDR2 from the germline V gene are MNHEY and SMNVEV (reference sequence). The CDR3 loop spans 19 amino acids. The DNA for the CDR3 is TGTGCCAGCAGTAAAGCTTTACGAACCCTCGTGTCAAACACCGGGGAGCTGTTTTTT. Protein: CASSKALRTLVSNTGELFF.

V gene TRBV7-9 combines with J gene TRBJ1-2; D is undetermined. CDR3 length: 13 residues. Germline V gene data show CDR1 as SEHNR and CDR2 as FQNEAQ (reference sequence). The V end was cut by 3 bases, the J end by 4 bases, with 9 bases between. CDR3 loop: CASSFGDFYGYTF. The CDR3 nucleotides are TGTGCCAGCAGCTTCGGGGATTTCTATGGCTACACCTTC.

This clonotype was detected a few times. V is TRBV20-1 and J is TRBJ1-5; D ambiguous. The germline gives CDR1 DFQATT, CDR2 SNEGSKA (reference sequence). Trimming left V 0 bases short and J 11 bases short, with 17 bases between. There are 14 residues in the CDR3. In DNA form, the CDR3 reads TGCAGTGCTAGAGACCCATTGAAGGTAATGTCCCAGCATTTT. It specifies CSARDPLKVMSQHF.

This clonotype occurred a few times. The rearrangement links TRBV5-1 to TRBJ1-4; tentative D call: TRBD1 (6 bases). Per the germline V gene, CDR1 is SGHRS and CDR2 is YFSETQ. The CDR3 loop spans 15 amino acids. The V gene lost 2 bases and the J gene lost 7 bases, with 15 bases spanning the gap. The CDR3 bases are TGCGCCAGCAGCTTCGGTGGGGGCGCCCGTGAAAAACTGTTTTTT. Amino acid sequence: CASSFGGGAREKLFF.

The chain joins TRBV18 to TRBJ2-2; 9 nucleotides line up with TRBD1. CDR1 KGHSH and CDR2 LQKENI come from the germline V gene. This CDR3 is built from 16 residues. J lost 5 bases, V lost 6 bases, and 10 bases had no gene match. The CDR3 DNA is TGTGCCAGCTCCCCAGGACAGGGGTCCGCAACCGGGGAGCTGTTTTTT. This gives the protein CASSPGQGSATGELFF.

Only a few counts were recorded for this clonotype. V is TRBV6-6 and J is TRBJ1-1, with D maybe TRBD1 (5 bases). V dropped 5 bases and J dropped 3 bases, with 13 bases sitting between them. The CDR3 runs to 14 residues. Germline CDR1 MNHNY, CDR2 SVGAGI (reference sequence). The CDR3 sequence is CASSNPGRHTEAFF. The DNA of the CDR3 is TGTGCCAGCAGTAATCCGGGACGGCACACTGAAGCTTTCTTT.

This clonotype has only a few counts. The gene calls are TRBV5-1 and TRBJ2-2, with a weak D call TRBD1 (6 bases). CDR3 length: 15 residues. The V end was cut by 0 bases, the J end by 4 bases, with 10 bases between. Germline V lookup: CDR1 SGHRS, CDR2 YFSETQ. CDR3: CASSLDRVITGELFF. DNA of the CDR3: TGCGCCAGCAGCTTGGACAGGGTTATCACCGGGGAGCTGTTTTTT.

The rearrangement uses TRBV18 and TRBJ2-3; 7 positions agree with TRBD1. Germline V gene lookup returns CDR1 KGHSH and CDR2 LQKENI. The CDR3 has 15 amino acids. Trimming took 3 bases from V and 2 from J; bases not matched to a gene: 5. CDR3 protein: CASSPSTGDTDTQYF. The CDR3 DNA sequence: TGTGCCAGCTCACCTAGCACAGGGGACACAGATACGCAGTATTTT.

The sample holds a few counts of this clonotype. The chain is built from TRBV5-1 and TRBJ1-4; the match to TRBD1 covers 8 bases. CDR3 size: 16 residues. Looked up from germline, CDR1 is SGHRS and CDR2 is YFSETQ. V dropped 6 bases and J dropped 7; count of bases not matched to a gene: 14. The DNA for the CDR3 is TGCGCCAGCAACCACGGACAGGGTCTATTTGGTGAAAAACTGTTTTTT. Residues: CASNHGQGLFGEKLFF.

This clonotype has a handful of counts. V gene TRBV7-4 combines with J gene TRBJ1-3; D not resolved. Germline assignment: CDR1 SGHVT and CDR2 SQSDAQ. The CDR3 extends over 16 amino acids. Trimming removed 2 bases at V and 4 bases at J, with 15 bases between. The CDR3 loop is CASSLFPAFSGNTIYF. CDR3 bases: TGTGCCAGCAGCTTATTTCCCGCCTTCTCGGGAAACACCATATATTTT.

The chain joins TRBV7-6 to TRBJ2-1; D may correspond to TRBD1 or TRBD2 (5 bases each). V shed 1 base and J shed 7 bases, with 14 bases lying between them. There are 15 residues in the CDR3. Germline V gives CDR1 SGHVS, CDR2 FNYEAQ. Here the CDR3 reads CASSLDTFEGNEQFF. DNA of the CDR3: TGTGCCAGCAGCTTAGACACATTCGAGGGGAATGAGCAGTTCTTC.

The chain combines TRBV6-5 with TRBJ1-5; D not resolved. This CDR3 is 13 amino acids long. The germline gives CDR1 MNHEY, CDR2 SVGAGI. V dropped 4 bases and J dropped 4 bases, with 8 bases sitting between them. The CDR3 protein is CASSSQPNQPQHF. The CDR3 DNA reads as TGTGCCAGCAGTTCGCAACCGAATCAGCCCCAGCATTTT.

This clonotype was counted many times. The rearrangement links TRBV11-2 to TRBJ2-2, with 9 bases lining up with TRBD1. The V and J ends lost 3 bases and 5 bases, in that order; junction bases with no gene match: 7. The germline V gene encodes CDR1 SGHAT and CDR2 FQNNGV. The CDR3 sequence is 16 residues long. This CDR3 is CASSLPQGAWTGELFF. CDR3 coding DNA: TGTGCCAGCAGCTTGCCACAGGGGGCTTGGACCGGGGAGCTGTTTTTT.

This clonotype was detected a few times. The chain uses TRBV20-1 and TRBJ1-4; D call uncertain. Germline V gene data show CDR1 as DFQATT and CDR2 as SNEGSKA (reference sequence). This CDR3 comprises 13 residues. Trimming removed 0 bases from V and 4 bases from J, with 6 bases in between. DNA of the CDR3: TGCAGTGCTAGAGATCGAGTTAATGAAAAACTGTTTTTT. Amino acids: CSARDRVNEKLFF.

The V and J genes are TRBV7-2 and TRBJ2-2, with 12 positions matching TRBD2. V lost 4 bases to trimming and J lost 5 bases; unmatched junction nucleotides: 2. The germline gives CDR1 SGHTA, CDR2 FQGNSA. The CDR3 consists of 15 residues. The CDR3 sequence is CASSSGLAGTGELFF. The CDR3 DNA reads as TGTGCCAGCAGCTCCGGACTAGCGGGGACCGGGGAGCTGTTTTTT.

This clonotype has just a few counts. J is TRBJ2-1 and V is TRBV6-2 or TRBV6-3; D is undetermined. The germline V gene encodes CDR1 MNHEY and CDR2 SVGEGT. The CDR3 spans 14 residues. V lost 0 bases to trimming and J lost 9 bases, with 12 bases between them. The chain's CDR3 is CASSYSIGGPEQFF. The CDR3 DNA sequence: TGTGCCAGCAGTTACTCGATAGGTGGCCCTGAGCAGTTCTTC.

This clonotype was seen only a few times. The chain carries TRBV5-1 and TRBJ1-1, with unresolved D. This CDR3 comprises 14 residues. Germline CDR1 and CDR2: SGHRS and YFSETQ. Trimming removed 4 bases at V and 1 base at J, with 11 bases between. The CDR3 loop is CASSTGSGNTEAFF. The CDR3 coding sequence is TGCGCCAGCAGCACGGGCTCAGGGAACACTGAAGCTTTCTTT.

There are many counts of this clonotype. The chain combines TRBV7-3 with TRBJ2-7; no reliable D call. The CDR3 covers 13 residues. Germline V gene data show CDR1 as SGHTA and CDR2 as FQGTGA. V lost 1 base, J lost 2 bases, and 6 bases lay in between. For the CDR3, the DNA is TGTGCCAGCAGCTTAAATAGGGCCTACGAGCAGTACTTC. This translates into CASSLNRAYEQYF.

This clonotype was detected many times. The chain joins TRBV20-1 to TRBJ2-1, with D possibly being TRBD2 (5 bases). Germline CDR1 and CDR2: DFQATT and SNEGSKA (reference sequence). The CDR3 consists of 12 residues. V dropped 3 bases and J dropped 5 bases, with 8 bases sitting between them. The CDR3 is CSARFGDNEQFF. CDR3 nucleotides: TGCAGTGCTAGGTTCGGGGACAATGAGCAGTTCTTC.

This CDR3 reads CASLFYTEAFF. CDR3 bases: TGTGCCAGCTTATTCTACACTGAAGCTTTCTTT. The chain combines TRBV7-9 with TRBJ1-1; unclear D gene. Germline CDR1 reads SEHNR; CDR2 reads FQNEAQ (reference sequence). This CDR3 comprises 11 residues. V was pared by 8 bases and J by 3 bases, with 7 bases between.